Below, 32 T cell receptor beta chains from the same sample are listed, as sequenced in a study of cytomegalovirus exposure and HLA in healthy donors. PCR involved 60 Vbeta and 13 Jbeta primers. Profiling relied on immunoSEQ multiplex PCR, and the TCRdb table lists in-frame clones only, not all of them. The profile shows approximately 150,000 clones, 79% of them singletons. The sequenced material came from PBMCs. The receptors derive from a man aged 35 to 55 in good health and CMV-seronegative.

The chain is built from TRBV28 and TRBJ1-1, with TRBD1 matching 7 bases. The germline gives CDR1 MDHEN, CDR2 SYDVKM. There are 15 residues in the CDR3. V was pared by 2 bases and J by 5 bases, with 8 bases of the junction left unmatched. CDR3 DNA sequence: TGTGCCAGCAGTTTAAGGGCGACAGGGCAGACTGAAGCTTTCTTT. Protein sequence: CASSLRATGQTEAFF.

The V and J genes are TRBV25-1 and TRBJ2-7; a possible D gene is TRBD1 (5 bases). The CDR3 has 13 residues. V gave up 5 bases and J gave up 2 bases, with 10 bases separating them. Germline V gene lookup returns CDR1 MGHDK and CDR2 SYGVNS. Here the CDR3 DNA reads TGTGCCAGCAGTCCCAAGACAGCCTACGAGCAGTACTTC. Its protein is CASSPKTAYEQYF.

The chain combines TRBV27 with TRBJ2-6, with D maybe TRBD2 (6 bases). V was trimmed by 6 bases and J by 3 bases, leaving 24 bases between them. This CDR3 has 19 residues. CDR1 is MNHEY, CDR2 SMNVEV, per germline (reference sequence). CDR3 in amino acids: CASRGLSGDPRFGANVLTF. CDR3 bases: TGTGCCAGCAGGGGCCTTTCGGGAGACCCCCGTTTTGGGGCCAACGTCCTGACTTTC.

The genes are TRBV5-1 and TRBJ2-7; D gene unclear. The CDR3 length is 14 residues. V lost 6 bases, J lost 2 bases, and 15 bases lay in between. Germline V gene data show CDR1 as SGHRS and CDR2 as YFSETQ. CDR3 sequence (DNA): TGCGCCAGCAAAACGCACACTAACACCTACGAGCAGTACTTC. As protein: CASKTHTNTYEQYF.

This clone was found once. CDR3 sequence reads: CSVEDLKTQYF. CDR3 in DNA: TGCAGCGTTGAAGATCTAAAGACCCAGTACTTC. J is TRBJ2-5 and V is TRBV29-1; unclear D gene. V lost 0 bases and J 6 bases, leaving 5 bases between the germline ends. Germline V gene data show CDR1 as SQVTM and CDR2 as ANQGSEA. The CDR3 totals 11 residues.

This rearrangement joins TRBV7-2 to TRBJ2-3; D is possibly TRBD2 (5 bases). Germline CDR1 reads SGHTA; CDR2 reads FQGNSA. The CDR3 is 13 residues long. Between the trimmed V and J ends, which lost 3 bases and 4 bases, there was a span of 8 bases. The CDR3 here is CASSFGGPDTQYF. The DNA of the CDR3 is TGTGCCAGCAGCTTCGGCGGGCCAGATACGCAGTATTTT.

This clone was seen a single time. The chain employs TRBV2 and TRBJ2-7; 8 nucleotides agree with TRBD2. V lost 2 bases, J lost 3 bases, and 12 bases stayed unmatched. Germline loops: CDR1 SNHLY, CDR2 FYNNEI. The CDR3 length is 17 residues. CDR3 protein: CASSEKRSAGGFYEQYF. The DNA of the CDR3 is TGTGCCAGCAGTGAAAAACGCTCCGCGGGAGGATTCTACGAGCAGTACTTC.

The gene calls are TRBV12-2 and TRBJ2-7; TRBD1, the D gene given by the table, was not confirmed from the DNA. TRBV12-2 is recorded as a pseudogene. The CDR3 length is 13 residues. CDR3 protein: CASRLVPGREQYF. The CDR3 DNA is TGTGCAAGTCGCTTAGTCCCAGGGCGCGAGCAGTACTTC.

Of note for this clone: At one boundary the junction diverges from the germline segment, which might be a read error. The V and J genes are TRBV23-1 and TRBJ2-7, with a tentative D call TRBD2 (6 bases). TRBV23-1 is designated an ORF whose function remains uncertain. CDR3 length: 15 residues. The CDR3 bases are TGCGCCAGCAGTCAATCTGGCGGGGTGTCCTTCGAGCAGTACTTC. Translating gives CASSQSGGVSFEQYF.

V gene TRBV5-1 combines with J gene TRBJ2-2; 10 bases line up with TRBD2. The germline CDR1 and CDR2 sequences are SGHRS and YFSETQ. Losses at the gene ends were 4 bases for V and 5 bases for J; bases not matched to a gene: 5. The CDR3 spans 15 residues. The CDR3 here is CASSPWTSGTGELFF. In nucleotides, the CDR3 is TGCGCCAGCAGCCCCTGGACTAGCGGTACCGGGGAGCTGTTTTTT.

The sample holds one count of this clone. The chain employs TRBV11-1 and TRBJ2-2, with 7 bases aligning to TRBD2. From germline, CDR1 is SGHAT and CDR2 FQDESV (reference sequence). The CDR3 extends over 15 amino acids. Trimming cost V 7 bases and J 5 bases; bases outside gene matches: 10. CDR3 sequence reads: CASTKAGEGTGELFF. CDR3 sequence (DNA): TGTGCCAGCACCAAAGCCGGGGAGGGGACCGGGGAGCTGTTTTTT.

This rearrangement joins TRBV6-5 to TRBJ1-3, with D unresolved. Trimming cost V 0 bases and J 4 bases, with 10 bases left between them. This CDR3 spans 15 amino acids. Germline-derived CDR1 and CDR2 are MNHEY and SVGAGI. In nucleotides, the CDR3 is TGTGCCAGCAGTTACTCGAGCGCCGTCGGAAACACCATATATTTT. Protein: CASSYSSAVGNTIYF.

This chain uses TRBV6-1 with TRBJ2-4; tentatively, D is TRBD2 (5 bases). Trimming removed 2 bases at V and 6 bases at J, with 14 bases between. The CDR3 is 15 amino acids. Germline V lookup: CDR1 MNHNS, CDR2 SASEGT. The CDR3 spells CASSESTRAGNIQYF. Here the CDR3 DNA reads TGTGCCAGCAGTGAATCTACGAGGGCCGGAAACATTCAGTACTTC.

V is TRBV11-3 and J is TRBJ2-3; 10 bases fit TRBD2. Germline V lookup: CDR1 SGHNT, CDR2 YENEEA. The ends lost 5 bases at V and 2 bases at J; junction bases unmatched: 10. This CDR3 region has 17 residues. CDR3 sequence reads: CASSLSATSGTTDTQYF. In DNA, the CDR3 is TGTGCCAGCAGCCTTTCCGCTACTAGCGGGACCACAGATACGCAGTATTTT. The full variable domain, in which reference TRBV11-3 and TRBJ2-3 provide the parts outside the CDR3, is EAGVVQSPRYKIIEKKQPVAFWCNPISGHNTLYWYLQNLGQGPELLIRYENEEAVDDSQLPKDRFSAERLKGVDSTLKIQPAELGDSAVYLCASSLSATSGTTDTQYFGPGTRLTVL.

J is TRBJ2-1 and V is TRBV7-6; D is possibly TRBD2 (6 bases). The germline V and J ends were trimmed by 0 bases and 8 bases, with 14 bases remaining between them. In germline, CDR1 is SGHVS, CDR2 FNYEAQ. The CDR3 is made up of 15 amino acids. CDR3 coding DNA: TGTGCCAGCAGCTTAGCGGTGCGGCGGAGGGATGAGCAGTTCTTC. It is translated as CASSLAVRRRDEQFF.

The V call is TRBV30, the J call TRBJ1-3; D remains unclear. This CDR3 has 14 amino acids. V lost 4 bases and J 4 bases, leaving 14 bases between the germline ends. Germline CDR1 GTSNPN, CDR2 SVGIG (reference sequence). The CDR3 reads CAWTSGGNGNTIYF. CDR3 coding DNA: TGTGCCTGGACTAGCGGAGGGAACGGAAACACCATATATTTT.

This chain uses TRBV19 with TRBJ1-1; maybe TRBD1 (5 bases). Germline V gene lookup returns CDR1 LNHDA and CDR2 SQIVND (reference sequence). The CDR3 sequence is 13 residues long. Trimming cost V 5 bases and J 0 bases, with 7 bases left between them. This CDR3 reads CASSPGLNTEAFF. The CDR3 bases are TGTGCCAGTAGTCCAGGGCTGAACACTGAAGCTTTCTTT.

V is TRBV2 and J is TRBJ2-2; D is possibly TRBD2 (6 bases). The CDR3 spans 14 residues. Trimming shortened V by 6 bases and J by 5 bases, and 13 bases separated the two germline ends. The germline gives CDR1 SNHLY, CDR2 FYNNEI. The CDR3 spells CASRRDSGTGELFF. The CDR3 DNA sequence: TGTGCCAGCAGAAGGGACTCGGGGACCGGGGAGCTGTTTTTT.

This clone was found a few times. The gene calls are TRBV7-2 and TRBJ2-5; D is possibly TRBD2 (6 bases). Looked up from germline, CDR1 is SGHTA and CDR2 is FQGNSA. The CDR3 covers 16 residues. The V end was cut by 5 bases, the J end by 5 bases, with 21 bases between. The CDR3 region is CASSVTAGLGGETQYF. The CDR3 nucleotides read TGTGCCAGCAGCGTAACCGCGGGGCTAGGAGGGGAGACCCAGTACTTC. The whole variable domain, filled in from reference TRBV7-2 and TRBJ2-5, reads GAGVSQSPSNKVTEKGKDVELRCDPISGHTALYWYRQSLGQGLEFLIYFQGNSAPDKSGLPSDRFSAERTGGSVSTLTIQRTQQEDSAVYLCASSVTAGLGGETQYFGPGTRLLVL.

The chain carries TRBV11-3 and TRBJ2-1; 8 nucleotides align to TRBD2. Germline CDR1 and CDR2: SGHNT and YENEEA. Trimming at V came to 5 bases and at J to 3 bases, leaving 9 bases not matched to a gene. The CDR3 is 16 residues long. In nucleotides, the CDR3 is TGTGCCAGCAGCCTAAGCTTGGCGGGGGGCTACAATGAGCAGTTCTTC. Protein: CASSLSLAGGYNEQFF.

The CDR3 region is CASTRNVGVIYEQYF. The CDR3 DNA sequence: TGTGCCAGCACCCGAAACGTAGGGGTGATATACGAGCAGTACTTC. The chain joins TRBV11-2 to TRBJ2-7, with D tentatively TRBD1 (5 bases). Trimming pared 7 bases from V and 4 bases from J, leaving 20 bases between. Germline CDR1 reads SGHAT; CDR2 reads FQNNGV. This CDR3 comprises 15 residues. The full variable domain, completed using reference TRBV11-2 and TRBJ2-7, is EAGVAQSPRYKIIEKRQSVAFWCNPISGHATLYWYQQILGQGPKLLIQFQNNGVVDDSQLPKDRFSAERLKGVDSTLKIQPAKLEDSAVYLCASTRNVGVIYEQYFGPGTRLTVT.

This clone was detected a few times. The rearrangement links TRBV7-8 to TRBJ2-3; D gene unclear. The CDR3 is 14 amino acids. Trimming left V 1 base short and J 4 bases short, with 9 bases between. Germline V gene lookup returns CDR1 SGHVS and CDR2 FQNEAQ. The CDR3 nucleotides are TGTGCCAGCAGCTTAGGAGCCGCCCCAGATACGCAGTATTTT. Encoded protein: CASSLGAAPDTQYF.

Here the CDR3 reads CASTSGTSGSVEQFF. DNA of the CDR3: TGTGCCAGCACCTCCGGAACTAGCGGGAGTGTTGAGCAGTTCTTC. V and J are TRBV9 and TRBJ2-1; TRBD2 matches at 11 bases. J was trimmed by 9 bases and V by 6 bases; bases with no gene match: 11. This CDR3 is built from 15 residues. CDR1 and CDR2 from the germline V gene are SGDLS and YYNGEE.

The V gene is TRBV6-5, the J gene TRBJ1-4, with D tentatively TRBD1 (5 bases). CDR1 MNHEY and CDR2 SVGAGI come from the germline V gene. CDR3 length: 15 residues. V lost 0 bases to trimming and J lost 6 bases, with 11 bases between them. The CDR3 nucleotides read TGTGCCAGCAGTTACTCGGGCCAGGGTGATGAAAAACTGTTTTTT. Translation: CASSYSGQGDEKLFF.

This clone was found a few times. The chain couples TRBV11-2 to TRBJ1-2; unclear D gene. The germline gives CDR1 SGHAT, CDR2 FQNNGV. The CDR3 contains 14 residues. V was pared by 5 bases and J by 4 bases, with 14 bases between. The CDR3 DNA sequence: TGTGCCAGCAGCCGGACCAGCGGCCCCTATGGCTACACCTTC. Residues: CASSRTSGPYGYTF.

A remark on this clone: A read error is likely, as this CDR3 ends without the conserved phenylalanine or tryptophan. The chain couples TRBV6-4 to TRBJ1-1, with D perhaps matching TRBD1 (6 bases). There are 16 residues in the CDR3. The V gene lost 0 bases and the J gene lost 3 bases, with 14 bases spanning the gap. Germline V lookup: CDR1 MRHNA, CDR2 SNTAGT. DNA for the CDR3: TGTGCCAGCAGTGACTCAACCCAGGGGCGTTACACTGAAGCTTTCCTT. This codes for CASSDSTQGRYTEAFL.

The J gene is TRBJ2-1, the V gene TRBV27; the match to TRBD1 covers 7 bases. Losses at the gene ends were 2 bases for V and 4 bases for J; bases not matched to a gene: 2. The germline V gene encodes CDR1 MNHEY and CDR2 SMNVEV (reference sequence). This CDR3 is built from 14 residues. CDR3 amino acids: CASSLRTGYNEQFF. CDR3 DNA: TGTGCCAGCAGTTTACGGACAGGATACAATGAGCAGTTCTTC.

This sequence joins TRBV28 and TRBJ1-5; D is uncertain. The V and J ends lost 2 bases and 2 bases respectively, with 7 bases between them. Germline loops: CDR1 MDHEN, CDR2 SYDVKM. The CDR3 is 14 residues long. Here the CDR3 reads CASSLVRGNQPQHF. The CDR3 DNA follows: TGTGCCAGCAGTTTAGTGAGGGGCAATCAGCCCCAGCATTTT.

The V gene is TRBV7-2, the J gene TRBJ2-5; D gene uncertain. This CDR3 is built from 14 residues. Germline V gives CDR1 SGHTA, CDR2 FQGNSA. Trimming removed 2 bases at V and 2 bases at J, with 9 bases between. The CDR3 loop is CASSLKSQQETQYF. CDR3 coding DNA: TGTGCCAGCAGCTTAAAATCCCAGCAAGAGACCCAGTACTTC.

The chain links TRBV15 to TRBJ2-3; 8 bases fit TRBD2. The CDR3 consists of 18 residues. Germline V lookup: CDR1 LNHNV, CDR2 YYDKDF (reference sequence). Germline trimming cut 1 base from V and 5 bases from J; bases unmatched to any gene: 14. CDR3 nucleotides: TGTGCCACCAGCAGAGGGTTGGGGTCGCGCGGGAGGAGAGATACGCAGTATTTT. It specifies CATSRGLGSRGRRDTQYF.

This clone was observed a few times. V and J are TRBV25-1 and TRBJ2-1; 14 bases line up with TRBD2. V shed 9 bases, J shed 12 bases, and the junction held 10 bases outside the gene matches. Germline CDR1 reads MGHDK; CDR2 reads SYGVNS. The CDR3 extends over 14 amino acids. This CDR3 reads CASAPGLAGAGQFF. DNA for the CDR3: TGTGCCAGTGCCCCGGGACTAGCGGGAGCGGGGCAGTTCTTC.

The V gene is TRBV29-1, the J gene TRBJ2-6; TRBD2 agrees at 8 bases. V trimming: 6 bases; J trimming: 2 bases; junction bases outside the gene matches: 6. Germline CDR1 is SQVTM and CDR2 is ANQGSEA. CDR3 length: 15 residues. CDR3 DNA sequence: TGCAGCGTGGCCCGGGGGGGTACTGGGGCCAACGTCCTGACTTTC. The encoded protein is CSVARGGTGANVLTF.